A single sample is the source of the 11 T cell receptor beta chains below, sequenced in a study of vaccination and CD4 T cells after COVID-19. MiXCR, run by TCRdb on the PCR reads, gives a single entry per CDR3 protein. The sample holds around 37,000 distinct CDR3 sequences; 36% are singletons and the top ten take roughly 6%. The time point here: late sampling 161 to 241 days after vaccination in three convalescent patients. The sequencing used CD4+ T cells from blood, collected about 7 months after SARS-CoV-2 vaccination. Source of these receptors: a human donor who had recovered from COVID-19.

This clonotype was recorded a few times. The CDR3 DNA is TGTGCCAGCAGCTTTCCAAAAGGCCAGGGGACCCAGTACTTC. Translating it yields CASSFPKGQGTQYF. The chain is built from TRBV7-6 and TRBJ2-5; D might be TRBD1 (5 bases). The V gene's germline CDR1 is SGHVS and CDR2 FNYEAQ. Trimming shortened V by 3 bases and J by 7 bases, and 15 bases separated the two germline ends. The CDR3 consists of 14 residues.

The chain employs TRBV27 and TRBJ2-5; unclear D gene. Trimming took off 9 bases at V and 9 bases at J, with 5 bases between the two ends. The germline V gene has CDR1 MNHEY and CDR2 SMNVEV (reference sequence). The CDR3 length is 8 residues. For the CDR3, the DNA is TGTGCCAGACATCCCCAGTACTTC. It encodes CARHPQYF.

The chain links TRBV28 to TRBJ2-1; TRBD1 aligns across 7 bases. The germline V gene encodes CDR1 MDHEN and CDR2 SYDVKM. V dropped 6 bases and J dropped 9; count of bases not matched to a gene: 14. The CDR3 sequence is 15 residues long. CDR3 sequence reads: CASRPTGPRRGEQFF. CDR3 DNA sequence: TGTGCCAGCAGGCCGACAGGGCCGCGCCGAGGTGAGCAGTTCTTC.

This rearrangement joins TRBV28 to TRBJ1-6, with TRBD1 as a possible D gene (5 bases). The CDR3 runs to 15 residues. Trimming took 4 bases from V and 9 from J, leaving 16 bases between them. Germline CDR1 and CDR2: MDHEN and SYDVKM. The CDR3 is CASSSPSPGFSPLHF. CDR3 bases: TGTGCCAGCAGTTCCCCCAGTCCAGGGTTTTCACCCCTCCACTTT.

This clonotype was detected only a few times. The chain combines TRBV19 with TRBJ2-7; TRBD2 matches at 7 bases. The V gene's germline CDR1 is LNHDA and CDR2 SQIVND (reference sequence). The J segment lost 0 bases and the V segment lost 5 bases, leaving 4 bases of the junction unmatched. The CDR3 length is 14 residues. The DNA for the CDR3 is TGTGCCAGTAGTTCTCTAGCGGCCTCCTACGAGCAGTACTTC. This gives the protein CASSSLAASYEQYF.

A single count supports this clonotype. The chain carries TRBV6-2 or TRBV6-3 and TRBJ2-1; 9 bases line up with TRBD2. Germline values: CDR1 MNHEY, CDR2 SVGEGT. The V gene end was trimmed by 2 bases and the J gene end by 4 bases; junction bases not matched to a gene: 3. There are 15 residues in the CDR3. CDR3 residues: CASSYPGLAYNEQFF. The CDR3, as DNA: TGTGCCAGCAGTTACCCGGGACTAGCTTACAATGAGCAGTTCTTC.

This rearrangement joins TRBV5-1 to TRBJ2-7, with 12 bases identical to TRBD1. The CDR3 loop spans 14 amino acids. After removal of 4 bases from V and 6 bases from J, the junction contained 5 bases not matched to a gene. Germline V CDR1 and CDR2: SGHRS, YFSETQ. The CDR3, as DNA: TGCGCCAGCAGCATGGGACAGGGGGCTGGCGAGCAGTACTTC. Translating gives CASSMGQGAGEQYF.

The CDR3 DNA sequence: TGTGCCAGCAGTTTGGCCGGGACTAGAGGGGGCGAGCAGTACTTC. This codes for CASSLAGTRGGEQYF. This chain connects TRBV2 to TRBJ2-7, with 8 bases identical to TRBD2. The CDR3 is made up of 15 amino acids. V gave up 5 bases and J gave up 6 bases; unmatched junction bases: 12. Germline-derived CDR1 and CDR2 are SNHLY and FYNNEI.

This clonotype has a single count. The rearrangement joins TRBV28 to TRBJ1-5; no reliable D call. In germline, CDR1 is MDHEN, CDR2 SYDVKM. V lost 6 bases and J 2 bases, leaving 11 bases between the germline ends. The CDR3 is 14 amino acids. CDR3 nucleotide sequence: TGTGCCAGCAGCCGCCGTATGGGCAATCAGCCCCAGCATTTT. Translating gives CASSRRMGNQPQHF. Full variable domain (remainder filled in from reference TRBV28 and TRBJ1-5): DVKVTQSSRYLVKRTGEKVFLECVQDMDHENMFWYRQDPGLGLRLIYFSYDVKMKEKGDIPEGYSVSREKKERFSLILESASTNQTSMYLCASSRRMGNQPQHFGDGTRLSIL.

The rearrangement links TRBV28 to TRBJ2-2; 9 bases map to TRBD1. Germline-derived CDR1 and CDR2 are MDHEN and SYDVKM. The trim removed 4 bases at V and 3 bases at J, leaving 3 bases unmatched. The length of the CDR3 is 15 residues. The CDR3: CASSSGQGHTGELFF. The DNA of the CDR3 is TGTGCCAGCAGTTCGGGACAGGGACACACCGGGGAGCTGTTTTTT.

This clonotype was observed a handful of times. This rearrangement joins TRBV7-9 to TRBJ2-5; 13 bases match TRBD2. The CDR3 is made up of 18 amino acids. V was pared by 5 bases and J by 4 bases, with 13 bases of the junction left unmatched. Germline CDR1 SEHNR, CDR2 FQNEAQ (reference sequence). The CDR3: CASSIRTSGRRGGETQYF. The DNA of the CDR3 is TGTGCCAGCAGCATCCGGACTAGCGGGAGACGGGGTGGAGAGACCCAGTACTTC. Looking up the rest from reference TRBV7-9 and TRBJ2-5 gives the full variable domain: DTGVSQNPRHKITKRGQNVTFRCDPISEHNRLYWYRQTLGQGPEFLTYFQNEAQLEKSRLLSDRFSAERPKGSFSTLEIQRTEQGDSAMYLCASSIRTSGRRGGETQYFGPGTRLLVL.